This TCR beta chain was documented in a study of blood T cell repertoires in COVID-19. In the study overall: Sites in the United States, Italy and Spain provided acute and convalescent COVID-19 samples.

Germline-derived CDR1 and CDR2 are DFQATT and SNEGSKA (reference sequence). The CDR3 runs to 12 residues. V lost 3 bases, J lost 6 bases, and 9 bases lay in between. TCRdb keeps only in-frame clones here, not all; method: immunoSEQ multiplex PCR. The repertoire holds under 150,000 clones, about 86% seen once, with 4% in the top ten. This clone appeared a few times. The chain uses TRBV20-1 and TRBJ1-5; no reliable D call. The receptor comes from a woman aged 55-69 years with acute or convalescent COVID-19. What was sequenced was peripheral blood. The CDR3 nucleotides are TGCAGTGCTAGTTGGGAGGGTCAGCCCCAGCATTTT. Protein product: CSASWEGQPQHF.